This is a list of T cell receptor beta chains from one sample in a study of OX40 agonist ivuxolimab in advanced cancers. Sequenced by immunoSEQ multiplex PCR; TCRdb stores in-frame clones only, minus some. Seen here are roughly 95,000 clones, 65% to 90% observed once, and the top ten hold approximately 1.9%. The input for sequencing was CD4+ or CD8+ T cells sorted from blood, taken in a trial of the OX40 agonist ivuxolimab. These receptors were taken from an adult with an advanced solid tumor such as melanoma, head and neck, liver or kidney cancer. Each CDR3 is given with its conserved first and last residue. A D gene is named only where the DNA matches it firmly. For some rows the clone size is stated as once, few or many, or as a class when expanded; others skip it.

once	TRBV13	TRBJ2-7	.	TGTGCCAGCACCTTAGGGGGTTGGGTCTACGAGCAGTACTTC	CASTLGGWVYEQYF
once	TRBV28	TRBJ2-7	.	TGTGCCAGCATCGACGGCAGGGGAGGGTACGAGCAGTACTTC	CASIDGRGGYEQYF
.	TRBV15	TRBJ2-3	.	TGTGCCACCAGCGGGTATGGAGGGCGGGCAGATACGCAGTATTTT	CATSGYGGRADTQYF
.	TRBV11-1	TRBJ2-1	.	TGTGCCAGCAGCTTCCGCCCGGGGGCTGACAATGAGCAGTTCTTC	CASSFRPGADNEQFF
.	TRBV7-6	TRBJ2-1	TRBD2	TGTGCCAGCAGCCCAACTAGCGGGGCAGGGAATGAGCAGTTCTTC	CASSPTSGAGNEQFF
.	TRBV1	TRBJ1-1	.	TGCACCAGCAGCCAAGACCCTTGCCAGACAGCCATGAACACTGAAGCTTTCTTT	CTSSQDPCQTAMNTEAFF
.	TRBV11-2	TRBJ2-7	.	TGTGCCAGCAGCTTAGAGCTAGCGAACTCCTACGAGCAGTACTTC	CASSLELANSYEQYF
.	TRBV7-2	TRBJ2-5	TRBD2	TGTGCCAGCAGCTTAGACGCGGGAGAAGGGGAGACCCAGTACTTC	CASSLDAGEGETQYF
.	TRBV5-1	TRBJ2-1	.	TGCGCCAGCAGCTTGGGTTCCAGTGATGAGCAGTTCTTC	CASSLGSSDEQFF
many	TRBV7-9	TRBJ2-7	TRBD2	TGTGCCAGCAGCTTAGCGATGGGCGGGAGTTTAGGCGAGCAGTACTTC	CASSLAMGGSLGEQYF
once	TRBV30	TRBJ1-1	.	TGTGCCTGGGGACGGCGCACTGAAGCTTTCTTT	CAWGRRTEAFF
.	TRBV18	TRBJ1-1	TRBD1	TGTGCCAGCTCATTTGGACAGGCGAACACTGAAGCTTTCTTT	CASSFGQANTEAFF
.	TRBV7-2	TRBJ2-7	.	TGTGCCAGCAGCTTAGTTGCGGGAAACGAGCAGTACTTC	CASSLVAGNEQYF
.	TRBV29-1	TRBJ2-1	TRBD2	TGCAGCGTTGAATTAGCGGGAGTGGGTGAGCAGTTCTTC	CSVELAGVGEQFF
.	TRBV4-1	TRBJ2-5	.	TGCGCCAGCAGCCAAGATAGGACTAGGGGGGAGACCCAGTACTTC	CASSQDRTRGETQYF
.	TRBV5-6	TRBJ1-2	TRBD1	TGTGCCAGCAGCCCCGGACAGGTAAAGGGCTACACCTTC	CASSPGQVKGYTF
.	TRBV28	TRBJ1-4	.	TGTGCCAGCAGTTCCCCGGCTCCCCCGGAATCACTGTTTTTT	CASSSPAPPESLFF
few	TRBV6-1	TRBJ1-2	TRBD1	TGTGCCAGCAGCTACCTCGACAGGGATGGCTACACCTTC	CASSYLDRDGYTF
.	TRBV28	TRBJ2-7	.	TGTGCCAGCAGTTTAGCTTCTAGCGACTACGAGCAGTACTTC	CASSLASSDYEQYF
.	TRBV6-1	TRBJ2-3	.	TGTGCCAGCAGTAGGTCAGAACCCACAGATACGCAGTATTTT	CASSRSEPTDTQYF
.	TRBV6-6	TRBJ2-6	TRBD1	TGTGCCAGCACTAACAGGGGTTTGGCTGGGGCCAACGTCCTGACTTTC	CASTNRGLAGANVLTF
.	TRBV19	TRBJ1-3	.	TGTGCCAGTAGTCCACAGGTTCGGGCCACCATATATTTT	CASSPQVRATIYF